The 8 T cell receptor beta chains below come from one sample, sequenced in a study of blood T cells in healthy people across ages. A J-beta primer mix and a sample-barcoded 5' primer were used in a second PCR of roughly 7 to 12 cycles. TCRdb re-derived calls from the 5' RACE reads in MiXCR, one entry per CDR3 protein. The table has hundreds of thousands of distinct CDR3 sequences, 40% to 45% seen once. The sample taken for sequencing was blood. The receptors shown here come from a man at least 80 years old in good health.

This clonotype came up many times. The CDR3 nucleotides are TGTGCCAGCAGCTATTCAAGCGGCGCGACCGGGGAGCTGTTTTTT. Translating gives CASSYSSGATGELFF. The chain recombines TRBV7-2 with TRBJ2-2, with TRBD2 as a possible D gene (5 bases). V was trimmed by 4 bases and J by 5 bases, leaving 14 bases between them. Germline V gene sequence: CDR1 SGHTA, CDR2 FQGNSA. The CDR3 is 15 residues long.

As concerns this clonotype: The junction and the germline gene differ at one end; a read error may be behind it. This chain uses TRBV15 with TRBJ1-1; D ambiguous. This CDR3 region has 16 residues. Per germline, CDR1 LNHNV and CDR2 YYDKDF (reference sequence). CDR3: CATSRDNWAANTEAFF. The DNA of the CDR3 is TGCGCCACCAGCAGAGATAATTGGGCTGCGAACACTGAAGCTTTCTTT. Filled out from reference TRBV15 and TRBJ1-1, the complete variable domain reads DAMVIQNPRYQVTQFGKPVTLSCSQTLNHNVMYWYQQKSSQAPKLLFHYYDKDFNNEADTPDNFQSRRPNTSFCFLDIRSPGLGDTAMYLCATSRDNWAANTEAFFGQGTRLTVV.

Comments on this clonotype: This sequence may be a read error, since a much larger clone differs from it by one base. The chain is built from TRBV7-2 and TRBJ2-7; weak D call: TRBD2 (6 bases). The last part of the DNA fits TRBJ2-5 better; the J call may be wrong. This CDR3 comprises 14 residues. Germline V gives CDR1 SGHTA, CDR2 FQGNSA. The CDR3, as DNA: TGTGCCAGCAGCCAAACCCGGGGGAGAGAGACCCAGTACTTC. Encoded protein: CASSQTRGRETQYF.

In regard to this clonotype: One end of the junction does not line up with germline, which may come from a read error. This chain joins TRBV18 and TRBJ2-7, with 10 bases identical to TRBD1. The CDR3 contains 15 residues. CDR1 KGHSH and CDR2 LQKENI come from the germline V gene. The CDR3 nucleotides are TGTGCCAGCTCACCTCGACAGGGGGCCATCTACGAGAAGTACTTC. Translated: CASSPRQGAIYEKYF.

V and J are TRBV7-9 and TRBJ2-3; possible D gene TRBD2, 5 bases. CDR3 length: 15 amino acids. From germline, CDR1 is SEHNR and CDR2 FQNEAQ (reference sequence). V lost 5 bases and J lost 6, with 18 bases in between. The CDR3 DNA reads TGTGCCAGCAGCCAAAGCCGGGATGCCTTGGATACGCAGTATTTT. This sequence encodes CASSQSRDALDTQYF.

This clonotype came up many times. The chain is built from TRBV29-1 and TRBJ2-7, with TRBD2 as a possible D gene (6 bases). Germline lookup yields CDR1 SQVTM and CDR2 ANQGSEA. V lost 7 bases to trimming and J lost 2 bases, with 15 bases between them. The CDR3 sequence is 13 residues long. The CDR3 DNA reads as TGCAGCGCCGGACACGGGAGTGCCTACGAGCAGTACTTC. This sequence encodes CSAGHGSAYEQYF.

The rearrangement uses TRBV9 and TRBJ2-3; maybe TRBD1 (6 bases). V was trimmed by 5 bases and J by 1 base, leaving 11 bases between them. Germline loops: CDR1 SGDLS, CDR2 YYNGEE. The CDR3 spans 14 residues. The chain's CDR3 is CASRERQGTDTQYF. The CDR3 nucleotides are TGTGCCAGCAGGGAACGACAGGGCACAGATACGCAGTATTTT.

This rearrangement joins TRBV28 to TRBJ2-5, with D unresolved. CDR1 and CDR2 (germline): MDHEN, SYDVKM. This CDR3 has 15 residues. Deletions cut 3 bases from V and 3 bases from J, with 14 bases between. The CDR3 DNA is TGTGCCAGCAGTTTCCCAATTGGCCAAAAAGAGACCCAGTACTTC. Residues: CASSFPIGQKETQYF. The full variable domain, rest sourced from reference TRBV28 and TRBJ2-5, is DVKVTQSSRYLVKRTGEKVFLECVQDMDHENMFWYRQDPGLGLRLIYFSYDVKMKEKGDIPEGYSVSREKKERFSLILESASTNQTSMYLCASSFPIGQKETQYFGPGTRLLVL.